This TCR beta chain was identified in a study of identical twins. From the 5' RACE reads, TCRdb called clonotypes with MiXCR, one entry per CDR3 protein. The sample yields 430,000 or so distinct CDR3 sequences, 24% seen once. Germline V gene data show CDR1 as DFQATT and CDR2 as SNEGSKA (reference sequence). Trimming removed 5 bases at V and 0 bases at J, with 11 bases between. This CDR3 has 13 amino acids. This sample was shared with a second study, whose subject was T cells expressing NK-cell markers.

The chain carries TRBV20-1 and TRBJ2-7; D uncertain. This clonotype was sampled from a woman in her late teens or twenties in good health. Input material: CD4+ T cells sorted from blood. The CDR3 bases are TGCAGTGCTCCGGGCAGGAGCTCCTACGAGCAGTACTTC. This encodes CSAPGRSSYEQYF.